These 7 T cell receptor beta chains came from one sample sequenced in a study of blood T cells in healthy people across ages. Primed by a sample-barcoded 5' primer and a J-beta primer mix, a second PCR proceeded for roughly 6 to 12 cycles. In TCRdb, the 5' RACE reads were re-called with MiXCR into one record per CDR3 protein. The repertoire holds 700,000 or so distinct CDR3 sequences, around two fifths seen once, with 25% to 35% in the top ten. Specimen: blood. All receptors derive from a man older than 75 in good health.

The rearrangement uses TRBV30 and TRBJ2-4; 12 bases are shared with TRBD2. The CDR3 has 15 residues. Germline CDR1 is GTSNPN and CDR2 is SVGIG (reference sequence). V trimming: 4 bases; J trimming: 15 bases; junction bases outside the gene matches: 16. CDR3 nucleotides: TGTGCCTGGAATCCCCAGACTAGCGGGAGCCACGAGCGGTACTTC. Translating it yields CAWNPQTSGSHERYF.

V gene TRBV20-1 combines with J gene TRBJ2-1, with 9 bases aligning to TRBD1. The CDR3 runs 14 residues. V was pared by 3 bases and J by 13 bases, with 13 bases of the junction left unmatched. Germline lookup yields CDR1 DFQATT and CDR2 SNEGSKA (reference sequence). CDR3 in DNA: TGCAGTGCTAGGTGGGGACAGGGATCCGAGACCCAGTTCTTC. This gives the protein CSARWGQGSETQFF.

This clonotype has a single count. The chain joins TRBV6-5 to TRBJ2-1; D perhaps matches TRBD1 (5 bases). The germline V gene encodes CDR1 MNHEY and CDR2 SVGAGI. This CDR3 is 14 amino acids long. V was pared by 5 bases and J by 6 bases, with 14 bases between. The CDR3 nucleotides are TGTGCCAGCAGTGACCAGACAGAATTCAATGAGCAGTTCTTC. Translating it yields CASSDQTEFNEQFF.

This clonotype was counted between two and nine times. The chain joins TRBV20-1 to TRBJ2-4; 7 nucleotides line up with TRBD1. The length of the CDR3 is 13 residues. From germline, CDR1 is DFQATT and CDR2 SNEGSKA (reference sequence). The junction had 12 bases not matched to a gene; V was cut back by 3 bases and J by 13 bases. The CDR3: CSARITGVGEQYF. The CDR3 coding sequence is TGCAGTGCTAGGATAACAGGGGTGGGGGAGCAGTACTTC.

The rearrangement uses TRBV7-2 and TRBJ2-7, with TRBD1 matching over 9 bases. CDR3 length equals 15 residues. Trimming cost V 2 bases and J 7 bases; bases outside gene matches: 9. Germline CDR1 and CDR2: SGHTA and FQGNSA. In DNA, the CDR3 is TGTGCCAGCAGCTTAACCGGGACAGGGAACAGGGAGCAGTACTTC. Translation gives CASSLTGTGNREQYF. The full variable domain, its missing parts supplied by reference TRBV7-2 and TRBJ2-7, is GAGVSQSPSNKVTEKGKDVELRCDPISGHTALYWYRQSLGQGLEFLIYFQGNSAPDKSGLPSDRFSAERTGGSVSTLTIQRTQQEDSAVYLCASSLTGTGNREQYFGPGTRLTVT.

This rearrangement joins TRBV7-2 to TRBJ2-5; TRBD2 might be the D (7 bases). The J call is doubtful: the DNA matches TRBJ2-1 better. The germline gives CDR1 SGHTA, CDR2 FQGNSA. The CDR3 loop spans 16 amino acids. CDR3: CASSLGRGASQETQFF. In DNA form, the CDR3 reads TGTGCCAGCAGCCTCGGTCGGGGGGCGAGCCAAGAGACCCAGTTCTTC.

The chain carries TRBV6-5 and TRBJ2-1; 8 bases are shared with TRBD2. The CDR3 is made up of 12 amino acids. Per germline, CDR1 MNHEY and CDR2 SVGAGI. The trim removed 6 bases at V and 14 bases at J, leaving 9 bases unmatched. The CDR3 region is CASRFGGAGEFF. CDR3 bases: TGTGCCAGCAGATTCGGGGGGGCCGGAGAGTTCTTC.